This TCR beta chain stems from a study of cytomegalovirus exposure and HLA in healthy donors. This CDR3 has 17 residues. Germline V gives CDR1 SGHTA, CDR2 FQGNSA. J was trimmed by 6 bases and V by 1 base; bases with no gene match: 13. Amplification used 60 Vbeta primers and 13 Jbeta primers. Profiled with immunoSEQ multiplex PCR; TCRdb holds only in-frame clones, not every one. Among roughly 220,000 clones listed, roughly 80% were seen once. This chain joins TRBV7-2 and TRBJ2-7; 9 nucleotides match TRBD2. The sequencing sample was made of PBMCs. The source of this sequence is a man aged 30-40 years in good health and CMV-seronegative. CDR3 DNA: TGTGCCAGCAGCTTAGGTTTAGGCGGGGGGGCCTGGCTCGAGCAGTACTTC. Residues: CASSLGLGGGAWLEQYF.